This note documents a single T cell receptor beta chain sequence. Its antigen is undetermined. With 60 Vbeta and 13 Jbeta primers, the PCR was carried out. Generated by immunoSEQ multiplex PCR, the TCRdb table keeps only in-frame clones and is missing some. The sample lists under 200,000 clones, 60% to 80% occurring once. The CDR3 consists of 15 residues. Germline CDR1 is MNHEY and CDR2 is SMNVEV (reference sequence). V lost 5 bases and J 6 bases, leaving 19 bases between the germline ends. The sample comes from a study of cytomegalovirus exposure and HLA in healthy donors. Study-level findings and limits: In a later analysis, parvovirus B19, influenza, CMV and Epstein-Barr virus appeared linked to several top co-occurrence clusters.

This sequence joins TRBV27 and TRBJ1-1, with D perhaps matching TRBD1 (6 bases). The sample taken for sequencing was PBMCs. This TCR came from a woman in her thirties or forties in good health and CMV-seropositive. The CDR3 DNA reads as TGTGCCAGCAGTCCGACAGGAAGCTTTCGCGCTGAAGCTTTCTTT. It yields the protein CASSPTGSFRAEAFF.